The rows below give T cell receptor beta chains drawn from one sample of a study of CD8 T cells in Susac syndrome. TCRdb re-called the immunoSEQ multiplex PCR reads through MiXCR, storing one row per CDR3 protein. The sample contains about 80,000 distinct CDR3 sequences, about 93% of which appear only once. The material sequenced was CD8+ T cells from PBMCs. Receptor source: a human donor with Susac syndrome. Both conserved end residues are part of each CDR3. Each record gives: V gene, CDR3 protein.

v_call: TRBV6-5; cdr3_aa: CASSYGGGIYEQYF
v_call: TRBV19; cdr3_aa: CASRGQGDEKLFF
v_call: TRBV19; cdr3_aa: CASSHWQGVAGELFF
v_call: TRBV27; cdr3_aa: CASGGAPSRGYTF
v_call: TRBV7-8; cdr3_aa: CASSYRLDSYEQYF
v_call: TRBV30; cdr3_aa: CAWSVGQGANEQYF
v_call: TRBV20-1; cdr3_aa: CSASRGGTTYGYTF
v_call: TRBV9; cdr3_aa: CASSLSGAPSYNEQFF
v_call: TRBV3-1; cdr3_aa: CASSLTHGSGGTQYF
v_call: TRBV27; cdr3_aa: CASSPGREYYGYTF
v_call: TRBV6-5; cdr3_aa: CASSYWGHSNTGELFF
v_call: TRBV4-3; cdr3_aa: CASSQGTGETQYF
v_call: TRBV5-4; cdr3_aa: CASSLGPGGSYNSPLHF
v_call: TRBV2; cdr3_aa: CASSEEASGATEAFF
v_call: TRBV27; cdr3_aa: CASSLSSGAIKDEQFF
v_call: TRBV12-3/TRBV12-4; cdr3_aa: CASSTTTGGFYNEQFF
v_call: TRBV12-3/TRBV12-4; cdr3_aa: CASSGPGTGTHEQYF
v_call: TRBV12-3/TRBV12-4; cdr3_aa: CASSRTGGQETQYF
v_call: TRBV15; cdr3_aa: CATSNLGLAQYF
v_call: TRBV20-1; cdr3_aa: CSAKSGGETNEQFF
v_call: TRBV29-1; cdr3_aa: CSVEANNEQFF
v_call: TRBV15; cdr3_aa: CATSLTSSYEQYF
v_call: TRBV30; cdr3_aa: CAWSSSSGYSDEQFF
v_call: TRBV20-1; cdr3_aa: CSAPGENDEQFF
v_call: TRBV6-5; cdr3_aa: CATGGRGGELFF
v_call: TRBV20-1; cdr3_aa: CSARTGAGKNIQYF